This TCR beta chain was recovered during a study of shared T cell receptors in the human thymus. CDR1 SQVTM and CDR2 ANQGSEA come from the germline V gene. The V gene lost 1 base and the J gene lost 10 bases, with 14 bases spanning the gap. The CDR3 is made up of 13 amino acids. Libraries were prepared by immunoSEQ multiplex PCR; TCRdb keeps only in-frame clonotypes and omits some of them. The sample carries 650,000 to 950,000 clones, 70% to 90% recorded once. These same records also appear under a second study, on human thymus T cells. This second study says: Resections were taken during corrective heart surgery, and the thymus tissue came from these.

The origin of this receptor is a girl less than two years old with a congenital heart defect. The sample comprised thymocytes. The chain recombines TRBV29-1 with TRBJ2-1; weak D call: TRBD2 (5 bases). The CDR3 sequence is CSVEVGRGQEQFF. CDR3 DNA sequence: TGCAGCGTTGAAGTGGGTCGCGGGCAGGAGCAGTTCTTC.